One sample yielded the 21 T cell receptor beta chains listed below, sequenced in a study of blood T cell repertoires in COVID-19. Only in-frame clones appear in the TCRdb table, and some are missing; sequencing was by immunoSEQ multiplex PCR. Of tens of thousands of clones listed, 89% are singletons. The sequenced sample consisted of peripheral blood. All receptors derive from a woman aged 80 or older with acute or convalescent COVID-19.

This chain links TRBV6-1 with TRBJ1-5; 12 nucleotides line up with TRBD1. The CDR3 length is 17 residues. Germline V lookup: CDR1 MNHNS, CDR2 SASEGT. Losses at the gene ends were 2 bases for V and 4 bases for J; bases not matched to a gene: 6. DNA for the CDR3: TGTGCCAGCAGTGAATTCGGGGGACAGGGGGCAAATCAGCCCCAGCATTTT. It is translated as CASSEFGGQGANQPQHF.

The V and J genes are TRBV27 and TRBJ2-1, with 10 bases identical to TRBD1. Germline-derived CDR1 and CDR2 are MNHEY and SMNVEV (reference sequence). The CDR3 consists of 14 residues. Unmatched junction bases numbered 4, after V lost 5 bases and J lost 6 bases. CDR3 coding DNA: TGTGCCAGCAGTCCCTGGGACAGGGGCAATGAGCAGTTCTTC. Its protein is CASSPWDRGNEQFF.

The chain couples TRBV3-1 (or the pseudogene TRBV3-2) to TRBJ2-5; D might be TRBD1 (6 bases). Trimming pared 2 bases from V and 5 bases from J, leaving 12 bases between. Germline CDR1 LGHDT, CDR2 YNNKEL (reference sequence). The CDR3 covers 14 residues. The CDR3 coding sequence is TGTGCCAGCAGCCAATCAGCGCAGGGGGAGACCCAGTACTTC. The encoded protein is CASSQSAQGETQYF.

This sequence joins TRBV6-6 and TRBJ2-7, with D uncertain. The CDR3 length is 13 residues. The V end was cut by 5 bases, the J end by 1 base, with 9 bases between. Per the germline V gene, CDR1 is MNHNY and CDR2 is SVGAGI (reference sequence). In nucleotides, the CDR3 is TGTGCCAGCAGTGGCGAGGAATCCTACGAGCAGTACGTC. It is translated as CASSGEESYEQYV.

The chain links TRBV3-1 (or the pseudogene TRBV3-2) to TRBJ1-6, with 10 bases fitting TRBD1. The CDR3 is made up of 16 amino acids. Per the germline V gene, CDR1 is LGHDT and CDR2 is YNNKEL (reference sequence). V gave up 1 base and J gave up 11 bases; unmatched junction bases: 8. CDR3 sequence reads: CASSQARTGGLPPLHF. DNA of the CDR3: TGTGCCAGCAGCCAAGCAAGGACAGGGGGACTACCACCCCTCCACTTT.

This chain connects TRBV7-9 to TRBJ1-2; no clear D. The CDR3 contains 13 residues. The germline V and J ends were trimmed by 5 bases and 4 bases, with 11 bases remaining between them. CDR1 is SEHNR, CDR2 FQNEAQ, per germline (reference sequence). CDR3 protein: CASSPSVLYGYTF. The CDR3 DNA reads as TGTGCCAGCAGCCCCAGCGTACTCTATGGCTACACCTTC.

The V and J genes are TRBV19 and TRBJ2-2; tentative D call: TRBD2 (5 bases). The V gene's germline CDR1 is LNHDA and CDR2 SQIVND (reference sequence). This CDR3 has 16 residues. Trimming took 5 bases from V and 4 from J, leaving 17 bases between them. The chain's CDR3 is CASSPSRGTSTGELFF. The DNA of the CDR3 is TGTGCCAGTAGTCCCAGTCGGGGAACGAGCACCGGGGAGCTGTTTTTT.

The chain joins TRBV5-6 to TRBJ2-1, with 7 bases identical to TRBD2. The CDR3 runs to 16 residues. The V segment lost 4 bases and the J segment 0 bases; nucleotides outside the gene matches: 7. Germline assignment: CDR1 SGHDT and CDR2 YYEEEE. The CDR3 DNA is TGTGCCAGCAGCCTGGGGAGGGGACGCTCCTACAATGAGCAGTTCTTC. Translation: CASSLGRGRSYNEQFF.

The chain carries TRBV6-5 and TRBJ2-1, with 12 bases identical to TRBD2. Germline V gene sequence: CDR1 MNHEY, CDR2 SVGAGI. Losses at the gene ends were 6 bases for V and 6 bases for J; bases not matched to a gene: 6. The CDR3 is 15 residues long. The CDR3 protein is CASRAGTSGLNEQFF. CDR3 sequence (DNA): TGTGCCAGCAGAGCCGGGACTAGCGGGCTCAATGAGCAGTTCTTC.

This clone showed up just once. This chain uses TRBV24-1 with TRBJ2-1; the match to TRBD2 covers 7 bases. The germline CDR1 and CDR2 sequences are KGHDR and SFDVKD. The CDR3 extends over 14 amino acids. V shed 5 bases, J shed 8 bases, and the junction held 8 bases outside the gene matches. CDR3: CATSGTSEVHEQFF. The CDR3, as DNA: TGTGCCACCAGTGGCACTAGCGAGGTCCATGAGCAGTTCTTC.

The rearrangement uses TRBV6-5 and TRBJ1-5, with 7 positions matching TRBD1. The CDR3 extends over 15 amino acids. CDR1 is MNHEY and CDR2 is SVGAGI in the germline V gene. Unmatched junction bases numbered 5, after V lost 6 bases and J lost 0 bases. In DNA form, the CDR3 reads TGTGCCAGCAGAAACGGACAGGTTAGCAATCAGCCCCAGCATTTT. It is translated as CASRNGQVSNQPQHF.

CDR3 nucleotides: TGTGCCAGCAGCTTTAGTGGTGAGACCCAGTACTTC. Translation: CASSFSGETQYF. The V gene is TRBV7-9, the J gene TRBJ2-5; the D is unclear. Germline V lookup: CDR1 SEHNR, CDR2 FQNEAQ (reference sequence). There are 12 residues in the CDR3. The V and J ends lost 3 bases and 5 bases respectively, with 7 bases between them. Full variable domain (rest looked up from reference TRBV7-9 and TRBJ2-5): DTGVSQNPRHKITKRGQNVTFRCDPISEHNRLYWYRQTLGQGPEFLTYFQNEAQLEKSRLLSDRFSAERPKGSFSTLEIQRTEQGDSAMYLCASSFSGETQYFGPGTRLLVL.

The gene calls are TRBV7-2 and TRBJ2-7; TRBD2 agrees at 9 bases. The CDR3 length is 16 residues. From germline, CDR1 is SGHTA and CDR2 FQGNSA. V was pared by 5 bases and J by 0 bases, with 8 bases of the junction left unmatched. Written as DNA, the CDR3 is TGTGCCAGCAGCGCGAGGACTAGCGACAACTCCTACGAGCAGTACTTC. Translated: CASSARTSDNSYEQYF.

The chain carries TRBV5-1 and TRBJ2-2; weak D call: TRBD2 (6 bases). The germline gives CDR1 SGHRS, CDR2 YFSETQ. The CDR3 spans 14 residues. Trimming took 0 bases from V and 5 from J, leaving 8 bases between them. The DNA of the CDR3 is TGCGCCAGCAGCTTGGTCGGGGGTACCGGGGAGCTGTTTTTT. Its translation: CASSLVGGTGELFF.

The gene calls are TRBV3-1 (or the pseudogene TRBV3-2) and TRBJ2-7; TRBD1 aligns across 7 bases. This CDR3 is 14 amino acids long. Germline CDR1 LGHDT, CDR2 YNNKEL (reference sequence). The junction had 8 bases not matched to a gene; V was cut back by 3 bases and J by 6 bases. DNA for the CDR3: TGTGCCAGCAGCCAGGACCCGGACAGGCGCGAGCAGTACTTC. It specifies CASSQDPDRREQYF.

The chain has TRBV7-2 and TRBJ2-2; D perhaps matches TRBD2 (5 bases). The CDR3 runs 13 residues. In germline, CDR1 is SGHTA, CDR2 FQGNSA. Trimming took 3 bases from V and 5 from J, leaving 7 bases between them. The DNA of the CDR3 is TGTGCCAGCAGCTTCGGACTTACCGGGGAGCTGTTTTTT. Translating gives CASSFGLTGELFF.

In DNA, the CDR3 is TGTGCCAGCAGCATGGGACAGGGGGTATTCTACGAGCAGTACTTC. It encodes CASSMGQGVFYEQYF. The V and J genes are TRBV7-9 and TRBJ2-7; 11 nucleotides line up with TRBD1. The CDR3 consists of 15 residues. V trimming: 5 bases; J trimming: 3 bases; junction bases outside the gene matches: 6. Germline-derived CDR1 and CDR2 are SEHNR and FQNEAQ (reference sequence).

This clone was seen just once. V and J are TRBV6-1 and TRBJ1-1; no firm D call. Trimming took off 1 base at V and 1 base at J, with 16 bases between the two ends. From germline, CDR1 is MNHNS and CDR2 SASEGT. The CDR3 covers 17 residues. The DNA for the CDR3 is TGTGCCAGCAGTGAAGGGGTGAGGGAGCGAGGGAACACTGAAGCTTTCTTT. This encodes CASSEGVRERGNTEAFF.

As concerns this clone: The sample carries other DNA sequences with the same CDR3. The CDR3 reads CASSLVSGGATDTQYF. Written as DNA, the CDR3 is TGTGCCAGCAGCTTAGTTTCCGGGGGGGCCACAGATACGCAGTATTTT. V is TRBV7-8 and J is TRBJ2-3, with 8 bases that match TRBD2. Trimming at V came to 1 base and at J to 2 bases, leaving 5 bases not matched to a gene. In germline, CDR1 is SGHVS, CDR2 FQNEAQ. This CDR3 contains 16 residues.

This clone was detected only once. This chain links TRBV18 with TRBJ2-2; D might be TRBD2 (6 bases). The CDR3 has 16 amino acids. With 0 bases removed from V and 1 base from J, the gap between germline ends came to 9 bases. From germline, CDR1 is KGHSH and CDR2 LQKENI. The CDR3, as DNA: TGTGCCAGCTCACCACCTAGCGGAGGGAACACCGGGGAGCTGTTTTTT. The encoded protein is CASSPPSGGNTGELFF.

The genes are TRBV7-9 and TRBJ2-5; TRBD1 matches 11 bases. This CDR3 has 14 amino acids. Looked up from germline, CDR1 is SEHNR and CDR2 is FQNEAQ (reference sequence). V shed 5 bases and J 4 bases; nucleotides not matched to a gene: 3. CDR3 in DNA: TGTGCCAGCAGCCTAGGGACAGGGGGAGAGACCCAGTACTTC. Encoded protein: CASSLGTGGETQYF.